Listed below are T cell receptor beta chains from one sample, sequenced in a study of blood T cell repertoires in COVID-19. Measured with immunoSEQ multiplex PCR; TCRdb has only the in-frame clones, and not every one. Of 210,000 or so clones listed, approximately 86% are singletons. The sequenced sample consisted of peripheral blood. Every receptor here comes from a woman aged 30 to 39 with COVID-19, enrolled during active disease. The CDR3 runs from the conserved cysteine through the conserved F or W. Fields, in order: clone size, V gene, J gene, D gene, CDR3 protein, CDR3 DNA. A D gene is named only where the DNA matches it firmly. Only some rows state a clone size, as once, few, many or a class for expanded clones.

size: once; V: TRBV11-1; J: TRBJ1-3; D: .; CDR3: CASSSRTDSGNTIYF; DNA: TGTGCCAGCAGCTCCCGGACTGACTCTGGAAACACCATATATTTT
size: .; V: TRBV4-2; J: TRBJ2-2; D: TRBD2; CDR3: CASSQGLAGNTGELFF; DNA: TGTGCCAGCAGCCAGGGACTAGCGGGGAACACCGGGGAGCTGTTTTTT
size: .; V: TRBV3-1/TRBV3-2; J: TRBJ2-1; D: TRBD2; CDR3: CASSQDAGGGSEQFF; DNA: TGTGCCAGCAGCCAAGACGCGGGGGGTGGGTCGGAGCAGTTCTTC
size: .; V: TRBV7-9; J: TRBJ2-7; D: TRBD1; CDR3: CASSFNRQGRGDEQYF; DNA: TGTGCCAGCAGTTTCAATCGACAGGGCCGTGGCGACGAGCAGTACTTC
size: .; V: TRBV30; J: TRBJ2-5; D: TRBD2; CDR3: CAWSGEGAAHAQETQYF; DNA: TGTGCCTGGAGTGGGGAGGGTGCGGCTCATGCCCAAGAGACCCAGTACTTC
size: .; V: TRBV10-3; J: TRBJ2-5; D: .; CDR3: CAISESSVETQYF; DNA: TGTGCCATCAGTGAGTCGAGCGTGGAGACCCAGTACTTC
size: .; V: TRBV27; J: TRBJ2-7; D: TRBD1; CDR3: CASSPSTGPFSYEQYF; DNA: TGTGCCAGCAGTCCCTCGACAGGGCCCTTTTCCTACGAGCAGTACTTC
size: .; V: TRBV18; J: TRBJ2-5; D: TRBD2; CDR3: CASSPGTSGRETQYF; DNA: TGTGCCAGCTCACCCGGGACTAGCGGTCGAGAGACCCAGTACTTC
size: .; V: TRBV18; J: TRBJ2-5; D: .; CDR3: CASSPPIGVGQETQYF; DNA: TGTGCCAGCTCACCACCGATAGGGGTGGGACAAGAGACCCAGTACTTC
size: .; V: TRBV5-1; J: TRBJ1-1; D: TRBD1; CDR3: CASSLSGGQNTEAFF; DNA: TGCGCCAGCAGCTTGTCAGGGGGGCAGAACACTGAAGCTTTCTTT
size: .; V: TRBV7-2; J: TRBJ2-3; D: .; CDR3: CASRRGGTTDTQYF; DNA: TGTGCCAGCAGAAGGGGGGGGACCACAGATACGCAGTATTTT
size: .; V: TRBV19; J: TRBJ2-7; D: .; CDR3: CASSTIGRGAYEQYF; DNA: TGTGCCAGTAGTACCATTGGACGGGGAGCCTACGAGCAGTACTTC
size: .; V: TRBV6-6; J: TRBJ1-5; D: .; CDR3: CATCQGKSNQPQHF; DNA: TGTGCCACCTGTCAGGGTAAGAGCAATCAGCCCCAGCATTTT
size: .; V: TRBV7-2; J: TRBJ2-3; D: TRBD2; CDR3: CASSLLAGSTDTQYF; DNA: TGTGCCAGCAGCTTACTAGCGGGTAGCACAGATACGCAGTATTTT
size: .; V: TRBV9; J: TRBJ2-3; D: TRBD2; CDR3: CASSQTSLLTDTQYF; DNA: TGTGCCAGCAGCCAGACTAGCCTCCTCACAGATACGCAGTATTTT
size: .; V: TRBV13; J: TRBJ2-7; D: TRBD2; CDR3: CASSRVREGIYEQYF; DNA: TGTGCCAGCAGCCGGGTGCGGGAGGGAATCTACGAGCAGTACTTC
size: .; V: TRBV3-1/TRBV3-2; J: TRBJ1-3; D: .; CDR3: CASSQSEGFYGNTIYF; DNA: TGTGCCAGCAGCCAATCGGAGGGTTTTTATGGAAACACCATATATTTT
size: .; V: TRBV2; J: TRBJ1-1; D: .; CDR3: CASSDAGPNTEAFF; DNA: TGTGCCAGCAGTGATGCAGGGCCCAACACTGAAGCTTTCTTT
size: few; V: TRBV19; J: TRBJ1-4; D: .; CDR3: CASSRQAATNEKLFF; DNA: TGTGCCAGTAGTAGGCAGGCTGCAACTAATGAAAAACTGTTTTTT
size: many; V: TRBV4-1; J: TRBJ1-2; D: TRBD1; CDR3: CASSQGTGTSGYTF; DNA: TGCGCCAGCAGCCAAGGGACAGGGACGTCTGGCTACACCTTC
size: .; V: TRBV13; J: TRBJ2-7; D: TRBD1; CDR3: CASSYRDRNYEQYF; DNA: TGTGCCAGCAGCTACCGGGACAGGAACTACGAGCAGTACTTC
size: .; V: TRBV7-2; J: TRBJ2-2; D: TRBD2; CDR3: CASSLIGGSTGELFF; DNA: TGTGCCAGCAGCTTAATCGGGGGGAGTACCGGGGAGCTGTTTTTT
size: .; V: TRBV9; J: TRBJ1-2; D: .; CDR3: CASSARGSSNYGYTF; DNA: TGTGCCAGCAGCGCCAGGGGAAGTTCTAACTATGGCTACACCTTC
size: .; V: TRBV3-1/TRBV3-2; J: TRBJ2-3; D: .; CDR3: CASSLGQIPGVRTDTQYF; DNA: TGTGCCAGCAGCCTCGGACAAATACCAGGGGTCCGCACAGATACGCAGTATTTT
size: once; V: TRBV13; J: TRBJ1-4; D: .; CDR3: CASSFKQINEKLFF; DNA: TGTGCCAGCAGCTTTAAACAGATTAATGAAAAACTGTTTTTT
size: .; V: TRBV2; J: TRBJ1-5; D: .; CDR3: CASRQGGYQPQHF; DNA: TGTGCCAGCAGGCAAGGGGGTTATCAGCCCCAGCATTTT
size: .; V: TRBV15; J: TRBJ2-7; D: .; CDR3: CATSGLGSGYEQYF; DNA: TGTGCCACCAGCGGACTCGGGTCCGGCTACGAGCAGTACTTC
size: .; V: TRBV5-1; J: TRBJ1-2; D: .; CDR3: CASSGRGGYTF; DNA: TGCGCCAGCAGCGGGAGGGGTGGCTACACCTTC
size: once; V: TRBV27; J: TRBJ2-7; D: TRBD2; CDR3: CASRPAGRTPEQYF; DNA: TGTGCCAGCAGACCAGCGGGAAGAACTCCCGAGCAGTACTTC
size: .; V: TRBV7-9; J: TRBJ2-7; D: .; CDR3: CASSSISYEQYF; DNA: TGTGCCAGCAGCTCTATCTCCTACGAGCAGTACTTC
size: .; V: TRBV7-2; J: TRBJ1-5; D: .; CDR3: CASSLYSGMGNQPQHF; DNA: TGTGCCAGCAGCCTTTACTCGGGGATGGGCAATCAGCCCCAGCATTTT
size: .; V: TRBV6-2/TRBV6-3; J: TRBJ2-7; D: TRBD2; CDR3: CASSYAGGYNEQYF; DNA: TGTGCCAGCAGTTACGCGGGGGGCTACAACGAGCAGTACTTC
size: .; V: TRBV28; J: TRBJ1-2; D: .; CDR3: CASSLGGMGYGYTF; DNA: TGTGCCAGCAGTTTAGGAGGGATGGGCTATGGCTACACCTTC
size: .; V: TRBV28; J: TRBJ1-1; D: TRBD1; CDR3: CASSPDRGGTEAFF; DNA: TGTGCCAGCAGCCCTGACAGGGGGGGCACTGAAGCTTTCTTT
size: few; V: TRBV2; J: TRBJ1-6; D: TRBD1; CDR3: CASSGEGQGARRSPLHF; DNA: TGTGCCAGCAGTGGAGAAGGGCAGGGGGCGAGGAGATCACCCCTCCACTTT
size: .; V: TRBV3-1/TRBV3-2; J: TRBJ1-1; D: .; CDR3: CASSRRAGAGTEAFF; DNA: TGTGCCAGCAGCCGAAGAGCGGGGGCAGGCACTGAAGCTTTCTTT
size: .; V: TRBV10-3; J: TRBJ1-2; D: .; CDR3: CAIFNSISYGYTF; DNA: TGTGCCATCTTTAACAGCATCTCATATGGCTACACCTTC
size: .; V: TRBV4-3; J: TRBJ1-3; D: .; CDR3: CASSQEHQASGNTIYF; DNA: TGCGCCAGCAGCCAAGAACATCAGGCCTCTGGAAACACCATATATTTT
size: .; V: TRBV30; J: TRBJ2-1; D: .; CDR3: CALRTVNNEQFF; DNA: TGTGCCTTACGGACTGTTAACAATGAGCAGTTCTTC
size: .; V: TRBV5-4; J: TRBJ1-6; D: .; CDR3: CASSLEQGDSPLHF; DNA: TGTGCCAGCAGCTTGGAACAGGGAGATTCACCCCTCCACTTT
size: few; V: TRBV6-2/TRBV6-3; J: TRBJ1-1; D: TRBD1; CDR3: CASSYVTGGTMNTEAFF; DNA: TGTGCCAGCAGTTACGTGACAGGGGGAACCATGAACACTGAAGCTTTCTTT
size: .; V: TRBV19; J: TRBJ2-7; D: .; CDR3: CASSIDWTQIASYEQYF; DNA: TGTGCCAGTAGTATAGACTGGACACAAATCGCTTCCTACGAGCAGTACTTC
size: .; V: TRBV20-1; J: TRBJ1-5; D: TRBD1; CDR3: CSASLIEGQKHSNQPQHF; DNA: TGCAGTGCTAGTCTGATCGAGGGACAGAAACATAGCAATCAGCCCCAGCATTTT
size: .; V: TRBV9; J: TRBJ2-6; D: .; CDR3: CASSVALDSGANVLTF; DNA: TGTGCCAGCAGCGTAGCTCTAGACTCTGGGGCCAACGTCCTGACTTTC
size: .; V: TRBV2; J: TRBJ2-2; D: .; CDR3: CASRRQNTGELFF; DNA: TGTGCCAGCCGACGACAAAACACCGGGGAGCTGTTTTTT
size: .; V: TRBV7-2; J: TRBJ2-5; D: TRBD1; CDR3: CASSLGTGSRETQYF; DNA: TGTGCCAGCAGCTTAGGGACAGGGAGCCGAGAGACCCAGTACTTC
size: .; V: TRBV27; J: TRBJ2-1; D: .; CDR3: CATCLYGRYNEQFF; DNA: TGTGCCACCTGTCTTTATGGCAGGTACAATGAGCAGTTCTTC
size: .; V: TRBV5-1; J: TRBJ2-2; D: .; CDR3: CASSSDRTIWGELFF; DNA: TGCGCCAGCAGCTCAGACAGGACCATATGGGGGGAGCTGTTTTTT
size: few; V: TRBV6-5; J: TRBJ1-1; D: .; CDR3: CASSYQKNTEAFF; DNA: TGTGCCAGCAGTTATCAGAAGAACACTGAAGCTTTCTTT
size: .; V: TRBV19; J: TRBJ1-4; D: .; CDR3: CASSSHEGREKLFF; DNA: TGTGCCAGTAGTTCCCACGAGGGTAGAGAAAAACTGTTTTTT
size: .; V: TRBV10-2; J: TRBJ2-3; D: .; CDR3: CASSESASGADTQYF; DNA: TGCGCCAGCAGTGAGTCAGCGTCAGGGGCAGATACGCAGTATTTT
size: .; V: TRBV19; J: TRBJ2-7; D: TRBD1; CDR3: CASSIGTDYEQYF; DNA: TGTGCCAGTAGTATTGGGACAGACTACGAGCAGTACTTC
size: .; V: TRBV10-3; J: TRBJ1-2; D: .; CDR3: CAISRDSANYGYTF; DNA: TGTGCCATCAGTCGCGACTCTGCTAACTATGGCTACACCTTC
size: .; V: TRBV30; J: TRBJ2-2; D: TRBD1; CDR3: CAWRPLETGYTGELFF; DNA: TGTGCCTGGAGGCCTCTCGAGACAGGGTACACCGGGGAGCTGTTTTTT
size: .; V: TRBV5-1; J: TRBJ2-5; D: TRBD2; CDR3: CASSKGLAGASRETQYF; DNA: TGCGCCAGCAGCAAGGGACTAGCGGGGGCGAGTCGAGAGACCCAGTACTTC
size: .; V: TRBV28; J: TRBJ2-2; D: TRBD1; CDR3: CASSADRGRTGELFF; DNA: TGTGCCAGCAGCGCCGACAGGGGACGAACCGGGGAGCTGTTTTTT
size: once; V: TRBV27; J: TRBJ1-1; D: .; CDR3: CASRWRGNTEAFF; DNA: TGTGCCAGCAGGTGGAGGGGGAACACTGAAGCTTTCTTT
size: .; V: TRBV3-1/TRBV3-2; J: TRBJ2-5; D: .; CDR3: CASSRGAGEETQYF; DNA: TGTGCCAGCAGCCGGGGGGCGGGGGAAGAGACCCAGTACTTC
size: .; V: TRBV19; J: TRBJ1-2; D: .; CDR3: CASSMFWAFEGYTF; DNA: TGTGCCAGTAGTATGTTTTGGGCCTTTGAAGGCTACACCTTC
size: .; V: TRBV27; J: TRBJ2-5; D: TRBD1; CDR3: CASMDRGFETQYF; DNA: TGTGCCAGCATGGACAGGGGGTTTGAGACCCAGTACTTC